This T cell receptor beta chain was recovered during a study of blood T cells in healthy people across ages. A sample-barcoded 5' primer and a J-beta primer mix were used in a second PCR of roughly 6 to 12 cycles. Per-sample output comprised a minimum of 3 million paired-end reads containing CDR3. Each CDR3 protein is one row after TCRdb ran MiXCR on the 5' RACE reads. The sample lists hundreds of thousands of distinct CDR3 sequences; roughly 60% were seen once. Each of the donors had roughly 9.4 milliliters of peripheral blood drawn into EDTA-treated Vacutainer tubes. Isolation of PBMCs gave at least 7 million cells per sample. The CDR3 is 16 amino acids. Germline-derived CDR1 and CDR2 are SGHTA and FQGNSA. V dropped 3 bases and J dropped 3 bases, with 17 bases sitting between them.

This clonotype was sampled from a man under 40 in good health. Sequenced sample: blood. This chain links TRBV7-2 with TRBJ1-2; maybe TRBD1 (5 bases). CDR3 coding DNA: TGTGCCAGCAGCTTGCCCAGAACAGGAAGGGACTATGGCTACACCTTC. Translating gives CASSLPRTGRDYGYTF.